The T cell receptor (beta chain) under discussion was sequenced for a study of cytomegalovirus exposure and HLA in healthy donors. General observations from the study: For most TCR sequences rarity was the rule, although some public TCRs occurred in many donors.

The CDR3 contains 13 residues. CDR1 and CDR2 from the germline V gene are SGHRS and YFSETQ. V was cut by 0 bases and J by 8 bases, with 11 bases left in between. Clones were read by immunoSEQ multiplex PCR, and TCRdb kept only the in-frame ones, dropping some. This table holds 90,000 to 110,000 clones, almost 90% found once. This clone was counted between two and nine times. The target antigen is unknown. Sequencing was performed on PBMCs. The TCR was taken from a woman aged 18-29 years in good health and CMV-seronegative. The chain couples TRBV5-1 to TRBJ1-1; D is possibly TRBD1 (5 bases). The CDR3 DNA reads as TGCGCCAGCAGCTTGGACAGGTGGTACGAAGCTTTCTTT. It translates to CASSLDRWYEAFF. Full variable domain (missing parts from reference TRBV5-1 and TRBJ1-1): KAGVTQTPRYLIKTRGQQVTLSCSPISGHRSVSWYQQTPGQGLQFLFEYFSETQRNKGNFPGRFSGRQFSNSRSEMNVSTLELGDSALYLCASSLDRWYEAFFGQGTRLTVV.